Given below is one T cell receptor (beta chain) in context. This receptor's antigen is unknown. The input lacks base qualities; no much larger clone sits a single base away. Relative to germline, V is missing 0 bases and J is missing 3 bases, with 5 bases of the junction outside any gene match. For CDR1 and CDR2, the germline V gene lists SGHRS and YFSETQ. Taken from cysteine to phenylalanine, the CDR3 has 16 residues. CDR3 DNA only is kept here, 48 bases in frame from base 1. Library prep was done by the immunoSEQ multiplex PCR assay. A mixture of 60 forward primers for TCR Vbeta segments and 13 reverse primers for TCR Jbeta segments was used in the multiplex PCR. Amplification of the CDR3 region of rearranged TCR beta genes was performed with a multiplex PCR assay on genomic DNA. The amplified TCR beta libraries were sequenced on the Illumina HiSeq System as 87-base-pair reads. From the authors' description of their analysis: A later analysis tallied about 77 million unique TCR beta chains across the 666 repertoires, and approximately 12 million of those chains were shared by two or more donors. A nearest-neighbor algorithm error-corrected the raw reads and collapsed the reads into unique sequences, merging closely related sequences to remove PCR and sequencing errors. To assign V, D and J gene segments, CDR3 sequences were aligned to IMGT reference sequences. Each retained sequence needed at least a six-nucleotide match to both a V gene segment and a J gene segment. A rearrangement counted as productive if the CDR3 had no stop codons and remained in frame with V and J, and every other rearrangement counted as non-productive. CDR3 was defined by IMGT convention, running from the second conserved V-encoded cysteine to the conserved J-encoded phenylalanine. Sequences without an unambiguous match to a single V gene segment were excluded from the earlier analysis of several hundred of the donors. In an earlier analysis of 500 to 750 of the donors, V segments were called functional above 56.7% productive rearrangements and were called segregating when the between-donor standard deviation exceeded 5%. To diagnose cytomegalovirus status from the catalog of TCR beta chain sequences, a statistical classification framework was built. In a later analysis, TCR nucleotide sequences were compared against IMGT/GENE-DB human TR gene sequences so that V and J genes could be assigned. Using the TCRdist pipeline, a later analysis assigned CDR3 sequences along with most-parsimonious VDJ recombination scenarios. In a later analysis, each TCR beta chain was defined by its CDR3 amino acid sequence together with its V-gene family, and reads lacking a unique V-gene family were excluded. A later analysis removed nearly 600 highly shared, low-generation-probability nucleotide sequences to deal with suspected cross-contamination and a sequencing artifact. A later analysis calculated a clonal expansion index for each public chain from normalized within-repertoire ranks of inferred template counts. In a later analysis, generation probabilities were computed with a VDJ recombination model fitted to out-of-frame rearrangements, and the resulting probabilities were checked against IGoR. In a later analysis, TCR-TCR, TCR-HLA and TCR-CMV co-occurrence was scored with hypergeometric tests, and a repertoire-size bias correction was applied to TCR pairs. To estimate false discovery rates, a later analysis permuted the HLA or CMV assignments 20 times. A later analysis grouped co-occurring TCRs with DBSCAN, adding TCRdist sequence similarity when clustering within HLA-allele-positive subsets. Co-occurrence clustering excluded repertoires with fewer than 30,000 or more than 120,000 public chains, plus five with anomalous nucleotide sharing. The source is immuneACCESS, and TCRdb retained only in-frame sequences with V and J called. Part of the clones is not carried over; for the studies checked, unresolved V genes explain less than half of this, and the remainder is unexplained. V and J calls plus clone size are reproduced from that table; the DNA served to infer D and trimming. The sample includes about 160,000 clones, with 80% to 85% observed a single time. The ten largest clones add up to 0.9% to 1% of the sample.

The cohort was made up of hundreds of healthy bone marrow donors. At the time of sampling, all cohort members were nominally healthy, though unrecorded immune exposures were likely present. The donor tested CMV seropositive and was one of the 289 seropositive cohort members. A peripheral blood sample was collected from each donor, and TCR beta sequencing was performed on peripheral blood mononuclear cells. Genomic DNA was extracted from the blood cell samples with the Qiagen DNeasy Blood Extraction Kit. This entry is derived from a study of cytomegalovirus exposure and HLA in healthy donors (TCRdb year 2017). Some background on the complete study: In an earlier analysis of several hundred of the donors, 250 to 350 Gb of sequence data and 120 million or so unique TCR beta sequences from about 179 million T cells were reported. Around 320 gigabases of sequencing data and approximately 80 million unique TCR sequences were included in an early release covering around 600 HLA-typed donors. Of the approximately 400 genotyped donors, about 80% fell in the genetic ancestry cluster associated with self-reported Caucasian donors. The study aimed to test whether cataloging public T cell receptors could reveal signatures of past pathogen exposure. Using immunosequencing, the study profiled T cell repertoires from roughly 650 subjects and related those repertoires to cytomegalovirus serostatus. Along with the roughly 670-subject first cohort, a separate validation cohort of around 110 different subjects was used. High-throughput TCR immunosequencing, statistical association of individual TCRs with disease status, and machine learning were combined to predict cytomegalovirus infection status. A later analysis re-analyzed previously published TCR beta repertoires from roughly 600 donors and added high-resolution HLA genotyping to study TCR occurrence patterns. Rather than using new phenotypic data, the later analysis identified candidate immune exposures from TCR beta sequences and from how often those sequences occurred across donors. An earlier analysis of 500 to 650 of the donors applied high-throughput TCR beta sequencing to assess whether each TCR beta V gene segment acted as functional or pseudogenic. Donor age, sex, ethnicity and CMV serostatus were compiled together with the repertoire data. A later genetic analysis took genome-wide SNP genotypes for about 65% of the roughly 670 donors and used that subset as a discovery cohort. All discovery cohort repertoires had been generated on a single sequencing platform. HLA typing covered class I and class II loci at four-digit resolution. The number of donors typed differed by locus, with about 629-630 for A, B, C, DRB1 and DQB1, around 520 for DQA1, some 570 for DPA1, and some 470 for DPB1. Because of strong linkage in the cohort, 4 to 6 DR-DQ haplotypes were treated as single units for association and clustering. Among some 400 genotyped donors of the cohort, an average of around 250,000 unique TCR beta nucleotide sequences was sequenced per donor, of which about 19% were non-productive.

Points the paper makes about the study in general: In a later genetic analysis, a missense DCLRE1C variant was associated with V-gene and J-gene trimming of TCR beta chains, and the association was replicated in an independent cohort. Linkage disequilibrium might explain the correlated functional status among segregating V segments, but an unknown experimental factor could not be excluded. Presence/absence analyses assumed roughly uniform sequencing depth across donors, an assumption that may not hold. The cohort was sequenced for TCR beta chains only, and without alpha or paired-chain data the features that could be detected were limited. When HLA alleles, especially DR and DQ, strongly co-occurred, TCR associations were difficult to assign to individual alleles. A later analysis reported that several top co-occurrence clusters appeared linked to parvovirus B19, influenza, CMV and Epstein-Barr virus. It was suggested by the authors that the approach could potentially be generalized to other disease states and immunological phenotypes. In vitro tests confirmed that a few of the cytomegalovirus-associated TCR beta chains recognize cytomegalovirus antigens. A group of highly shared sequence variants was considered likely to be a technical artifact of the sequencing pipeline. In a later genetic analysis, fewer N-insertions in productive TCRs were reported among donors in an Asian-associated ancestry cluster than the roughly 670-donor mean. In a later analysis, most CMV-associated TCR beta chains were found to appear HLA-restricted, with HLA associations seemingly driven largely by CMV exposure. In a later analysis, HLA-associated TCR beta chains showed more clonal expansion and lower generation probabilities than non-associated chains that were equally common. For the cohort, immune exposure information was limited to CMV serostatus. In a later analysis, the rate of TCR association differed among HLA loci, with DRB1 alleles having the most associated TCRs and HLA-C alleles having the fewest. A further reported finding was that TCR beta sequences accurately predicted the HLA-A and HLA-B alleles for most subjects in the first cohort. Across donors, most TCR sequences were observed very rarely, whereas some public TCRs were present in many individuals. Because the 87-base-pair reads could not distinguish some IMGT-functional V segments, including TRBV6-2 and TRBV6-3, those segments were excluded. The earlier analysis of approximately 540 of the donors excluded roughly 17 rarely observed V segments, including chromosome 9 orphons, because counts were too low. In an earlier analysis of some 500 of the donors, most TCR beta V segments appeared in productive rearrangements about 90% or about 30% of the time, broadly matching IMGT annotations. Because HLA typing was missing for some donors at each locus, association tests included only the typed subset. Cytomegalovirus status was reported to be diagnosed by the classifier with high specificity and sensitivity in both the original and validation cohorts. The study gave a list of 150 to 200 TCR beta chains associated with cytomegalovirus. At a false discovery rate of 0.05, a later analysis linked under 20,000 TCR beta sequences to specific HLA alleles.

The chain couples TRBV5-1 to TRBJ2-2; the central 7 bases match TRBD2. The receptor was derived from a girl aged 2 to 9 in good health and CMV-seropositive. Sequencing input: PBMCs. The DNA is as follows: TGCGCCAGCAGCTTGGAGGCAGGGAGGGACACCGGGGAGCTGTTTTTT. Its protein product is CASSLEAGRDTGELFF.